This T cell receptor (beta chain) was captured in a study of vaccination and CD4 T cells after COVID-19. Cultured CD4+ T cell DNA underwent sequencing with the Oncomine TCR Beta short-read assay. From the PCR reads, TCRdb called clonotypes with MiXCR, one entry per CDR3 protein. The top ten clones hold less than 9.5% of a sample with 16,000 or so distinct CDR3 sequences, roughly 56% of them seen once. Notes on this clonotype: Its antigen is unknown.

Regarding treatment: roughly 11-day PBMC culture with coronavirus spike peptide pools or control peptides (ViraFEST assay). Sequencing was carried out using CD4+ T cells from blood, cultured in vitro. This TCR was recovered from a human donor who had recovered from COVID-19.

CDR3 DNA sequence: TGTGCCAGCAGTTTAGGGTGGGAAGCTTTCTTT. Encoded protein: CASSLGWEAFF. The chain carries TRBV12-3 or TRBV12-4 and TRBJ1-1; D unclear. The CDR3 loop spans 11 amino acids. Trimming took 1 base from V and 8 from J, leaving 5 bases between them.